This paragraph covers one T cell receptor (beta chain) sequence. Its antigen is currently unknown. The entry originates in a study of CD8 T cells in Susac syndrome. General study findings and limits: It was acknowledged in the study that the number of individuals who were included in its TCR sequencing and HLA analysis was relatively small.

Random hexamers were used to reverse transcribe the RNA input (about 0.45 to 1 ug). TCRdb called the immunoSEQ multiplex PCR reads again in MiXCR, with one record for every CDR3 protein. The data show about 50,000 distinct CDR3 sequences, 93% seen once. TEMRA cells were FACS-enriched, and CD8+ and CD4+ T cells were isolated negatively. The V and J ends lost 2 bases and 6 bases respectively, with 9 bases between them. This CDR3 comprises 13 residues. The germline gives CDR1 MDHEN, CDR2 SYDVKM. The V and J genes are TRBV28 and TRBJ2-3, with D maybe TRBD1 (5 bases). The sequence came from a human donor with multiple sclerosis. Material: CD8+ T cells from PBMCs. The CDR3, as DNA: TGTGCCAGCAGTTTAGTTTGGGGCGATACGCAGTATTTT. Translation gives CASSLVWGDTQYF.